The sample holds one count of the clone carrying this T cell receptor (beta chain). What it recognizes is unknown. This sample stems from a study of cytomegalovirus exposure and HLA in healthy donors. Study-wide findings and caveats: As was reported, the HLA-A and HLA-B alleles of most subjects were accurately predicted from TCR beta sequences. Altogether, 160 or so TCR beta chains were recorded as cytomegalovirus-associated. In an earlier analysis, about 87% or about 30%: the productive usage of most TCR beta V segments. Being indistinguishable, some V segments were excluded, TRBV6-2 and TRBV6-3 among them.

V was cut by 0 bases and J by 2 bases, with 10 bases left in between. CDR1 MNHEY and CDR2 SMNVEV come from the germline V gene (reference sequence). The CDR3 consists of 16 residues. The PCR ran on 60 Vbeta and 13 Jbeta primers. Sequencing used immunoSEQ multiplex PCR; TCRdb keeps in-frame clones, though not all of them. The data contain about 140,000 clones, 75% to 90% of them singletons. The chain combines TRBV27 with TRBJ2-2; a possible D gene is TRBD1 (6 bases). This TCR was sampled from a man aged 35-49 years in good health and CMV-seronegative. The sample comprised PBMCs. The CDR3 here is CASSLSGTINTGELFF. Written as DNA, the CDR3 is TGTGCCAGCAGTTTATCGGGGACAATTAACACCGGGGAGCTGTTTTTT.